A single sample is the source of the 31 T cell receptor beta chains below, sequenced in a study of cytomegalovirus exposure and HLA in healthy donors (dated by TCRdb to about 2017). The library relied on the immunoSEQ multiplex PCR assay. A mixture of 60 forward primers for TCR Vbeta segments and 13 reverse primers for TCR Jbeta segments was used in the multiplex PCR. In its TCRdb copy, this immuneACCESS table keeps in-frame sequences only and misses some clones. Where compared with another copy, unresolved V genes explain less than half of these, and the others have no known cause. The sample includes under 130,000 clones, with around 62% observed a single time. The top ten hold 3.8% of the sample. The sample was PBMCs. The receptors derive from a man aged 30 to 45 in good health and CMV-seropositive.

The DNA for the CDR3 is TGCAGTGTTGGGGGAGGTTACGAGCAGTACTTC. Its translation is CSVGGGYEQYF. The chain carries TRBV20-1 and TRBJ2-7, with TRBD2 as a possible D gene (6 bases). Germline values: CDR1 DFQATT, CDR2 SNEGSKA (reference sequence). The CDR3 has 11 amino acids. V lost 7 bases to trimming and J lost 4 bases, with 11 bases between them.

The chain combines TRBV19 with TRBJ2-7, with 8 bases matching TRBD2. The V segment lost 3 bases and the J segment 3 bases; nucleotides outside the gene matches: 1. The CDR3 runs to 13 residues. CDR1 is LNHDA, CDR2 SQIVND, per germline (reference sequence). CDR3 in amino acids: CASSITSGYEQYF. CDR3 DNA sequence: TGTGCCAGTAGTATCACTAGCGGCTACGAGCAGTACTTC. The full variable domain, completed using reference TRBV19 and TRBJ2-7, is DGGITQSPKYLFRKEGQNVTLSCEQNLNHDAMYWYRQDPGQGLRLIYYSQIVNDFQKGDIAEGYSVSREKKESFPLTVTSAQKNPTAFYLCASSITSGYEQYFGPGTRLTVT.

This sequence joins TRBV4-1 and TRBJ2-1; D remains ambiguous. The CDR3 length is 14 residues. The ends were cut back, 1 base at V and 9 bases at J, with 13 bases in the middle. Germline lookup yields CDR1 MGHRA and CDR2 YSYEKL. CDR3 loop: CASSQVEQHPEQFF. The CDR3 DNA reads TGCGCCAGCAGCCAAGTGGAGCAGCACCCTGAGCAGTTCTTC.

The chain recombines TRBV7-9 with TRBJ2-7, with 9 nucleotides matching TRBD1. V was clipped by 3 bases and J by 1 base; unmatched bases: 10. The germline gives CDR1 SEHNR, CDR2 FQNEAQ (reference sequence). The CDR3 sequence is 17 residues long. CDR3 nucleotides: TGTGCCAGCAGCTTCCCGCTTAAGGGACAGGGATCCTACGAGCAGTACTTC. This sequence encodes CASSFPLKGQGSYEQYF.

This clone showed up just a few times. The chain joins TRBV18 to TRBJ1-1, with 9 bases that match TRBD1. Germline V gives CDR1 KGHSH, CDR2 LQKENI. J gave up 6 bases and V 1 base, and 9 bases lay outside the gene matches. The CDR3 covers 16 residues. The CDR3: CASSPRTGGGIAEAFF. CDR3 nucleotide sequence: TGTGCCAGCTCACCACGAACAGGGGGCGGAATCGCTGAAGCTTTCTTT.

The genes are TRBV11-3 and TRBJ2-1; 9 bases align to TRBD2. Trimming removed 5 bases from V and 6 bases from J; junction bases left unmatched: 8. The CDR3 covers 15 residues. Germline loops: CDR1 SGHNT, CDR2 YENEEA. The CDR3 bases are TGTGCCAGCAGCCCCGGACTAGCGTATGTCAATGAGCAGTTCTTC. This gives the protein CASSPGLAYVNEQFF. Drawing the rest from reference TRBV11-3 and TRBJ2-1, the complete variable domain is EAGVVQSPRYKIIEKKQPVAFWCNPISGHNTLYWYLQNLGQGPELLIRYENEEAVDDSQLPKDRFSAERLKGVDSTLKIQPAELGDSAVYLCASSPGLAYVNEQFFGPGTRLTVL.

The genes are TRBV25-1 and TRBJ1-2, with no clear D. V was pared by 6 bases and J by 3 bases, with 11 bases between. CDR1 is MGHDK and CDR2 is SYGVNS in the germline V gene. CDR3 length: 13 amino acids. This chain's CDR3 is CASRMDGDYGYTF. The CDR3 DNA is TGTGCCAGCAGGATGGACGGGGACTATGGCTACACCTTC.

V and J are TRBV4-1 and TRBJ2-7, with 7 bases aligning to TRBD2. Germline CDR1 is MGHRA and CDR2 is YSYEKL. CDR3 size: 17 residues. V was clipped by 3 bases and J by 5 bases; unmatched bases: 16. CDR3 DNA sequence: TGCGCCAGCAGCCAGCGACTAACGGGAGGTCGGGAGGACGAGCAGTACTTC. Translating gives CASSQRLTGGREDEQYF.

The rearrangement joins TRBV7-9 to TRBJ1-3; the D is unclear. The CDR3 is made up of 14 amino acids. Germline V lookup: CDR1 SEHNR, CDR2 FQNEAQ (reference sequence). Trimming stripped 1 base from V and 2 bases from J, with 6 bases between. CDR3 DNA sequence: TGTGCCAGCAGCTTAGTTGCGGCTGGAAACACCATATATTTT. Translating it yields CASSLVAAGNTIYF.

This clone turned up a few times. The chain has TRBV27 and TRBJ2-7; 10 positions agree with TRBD2. V gave up 4 bases and J gave up 2 bases; unmatched junction bases: 11. The CDR3 extends over 17 amino acids. Germline CDR1 reads MNHEY; CDR2 reads SMNVEV (reference sequence). The CDR3 spells CASSYFPSGGAPYEQYF. The CDR3 nucleotides are TGTGCCAGCAGTTACTTTCCCAGCGGGGGGGCCCCCTACGAGCAGTACTTC.

The J gene is TRBJ2-7, the V gene TRBV28; TRBD2 agrees at 9 bases. The length of the CDR3 is 14 residues. Germline loops: CDR1 MDHEN, CDR2 SYDVKM. V shed 8 bases, J shed 2 bases, and the junction held 7 bases outside the gene matches. CDR3 nucleotide sequence: TGTGCCAGCGGCGACCTAGCGGGGACCTACGAGCAGTACTTC. The encoded protein is CASGDLAGTYEQYF.

This chain joins TRBV10-3 and TRBJ2-7; 8 bases match TRBD1. The CDR3 loop spans 15 amino acids. Losses at the gene ends were 2 bases for V and 3 bases for J; bases not matched to a gene: 6. CDR1 ENHRY and CDR2 SYGVKD come from the germline V gene. The CDR3 here is CAISEPKTGDYEQYF. For the CDR3, the DNA is TGTGCCATCAGTGAGCCCAAGACAGGGGACTACGAGCAGTACTTC.

The rearrangement uses TRBV19 and TRBJ1-1; D gene unclear. The CDR3 has 15 residues. CDR1 and CDR2 (germline): LNHDA, SQIVND (reference sequence). V was pared by 7 bases and J by 4 bases, with 19 bases between. The CDR3, as DNA: TGTGCCAGTATTGAGGAGGAGGTGGGGAGCACTGAAGCTTTCTTT. Translated: CASIEEEVGSTEAFF.

The chain couples TRBV5-4 to TRBJ2-1; 15 bases align to TRBD2. V was pared by 5 bases and J by 6 bases, with 3 bases of the junction left unmatched. This CDR3 has 15 amino acids. CDR1 SGHNT and CDR2 YYREEE come from the germline V gene (reference sequence). The CDR3 reads CASRRTSGGANEQFF. Written as DNA, the CDR3 is TGTGCCAGCAGAAGGACTAGCGGGGGGGCCAATGAGCAGTTCTTC.

V usage is TRBV5-1 and J usage is TRBJ2-5; TRBD1 matches 8 bases. CDR3 size: 14 residues. V was clipped by 4 bases and J by 5 bases; unmatched bases: 7. Germline CDR1 and CDR2: SGHRS and YFSETQ. CDR3 DNA: TGCGCCAGCAGCCCAGGGACAGGAGCGGAGACCCAGTACTTC. It is translated as CASSPGTGAETQYF.

This rearrangement joins TRBV2 to TRBJ2-5; D not resolved. Between the trimmed V and J ends, which lost 1 base and 5 bases, there was a span of 5 bases. Germline V gives CDR1 SNHLY, CDR2 FYNNEI. The CDR3 consists of 12 residues. The CDR3 region has the DNA TGTGCCAGCAGTGAAGGTTCTGAGACCCAGTACTTC. This sequence encodes CASSEGSETQYF.

The CDR3 DNA reads as TGTGCCAGTAGTGTTGGACAGGAGACACGCGGGGAGCTGTTTTTT. It yields the protein CASSVGQETRGELFF. The genes are TRBV19 and TRBJ2-2; the match to TRBD1 covers 7 bases. Looked up from germline, CDR1 is LNHDA and CDR2 is SQIVND (reference sequence). V lost 5 bases, J lost 7 bases, and 10 bases stayed unmatched. CDR3 length: 15 amino acids.

The V gene is TRBV13, the J gene TRBJ2-1, with TRBD1 matching 9 bases. J lost 7 bases, V lost 5 bases, and 9 bases had no gene match. Germline V CDR1 and CDR2: PRHDT, FYEKMQ (reference sequence). This CDR3 has 15 amino acids. The CDR3: CASSLGQGYLNEQFF. As DNA, the CDR3 is TGTGCCAGCAGCCTCGGACAGGGGTATCTGAATGAGCAGTTCTTC.

This clone appeared once. The chain recombines TRBV5-3 with TRBJ1-5; D unclear. TRBV5-3 is noted as an ORF with a role that remains uncertain. CDR3 length: 14 residues. The V and J ends lost 1 base and 4 bases respectively, with 9 bases between them. The CDR3 spells CARSLICGNQPQHF. CDR3 nucleotides: TGTGCCAGAAGCTTGATATGCGGAAATCAGCCCCAGCATTTT.

This sequence joins TRBV11-2 and TRBJ1-1; 10 nucleotides line up with TRBD1. V lost 2 bases and J lost 12; bases outside the gene matches: 6. The CDR3 consists of 13 residues. CDR1 is SGHAT, CDR2 FQNNGV, per germline. CDR3 DNA: TGTGCCAGCAGCTTAATGGGGACAGGGGAACCTTTCTTT. Translated: CASSLMGTGEPFF.

The chain uses TRBV11-2 and TRBJ1-1; D gene ambiguous. Trimming removed 2 bases from V and 3 bases from J, with 10 bases in between. This CDR3 region has 14 residues. The germline V gene has CDR1 SGHAT and CDR2 FQNNGV. CDR3: CASSLWGVDTEAFF. The CDR3 DNA reads TGTGCCAGCAGCTTATGGGGAGTGGACACTGAAGCTTTCTTT.

The CDR3: CASSQPLLADTQYF. For the CDR3, the DNA is TGCGCCAGCAGCCAACCCCTTCTAGCAGATACGCAGTATTTT. This chain joins TRBV4-1 and TRBJ2-3; no reliable D call. This CDR3 region has 14 residues. V was trimmed by 2 bases and J by 4 bases, leaving 10 bases between them. CDR1 and CDR2 (germline): MGHRA, YSYEKL.

The chain combines TRBV6-6 with TRBJ1-2; D possibly corresponds to TRBD1 (5 bases). CDR1 MNHNY and CDR2 SVGAGI come from the germline V gene (reference sequence). Trimming stripped 2 bases from V and 6 bases from J, with 13 bases between. The CDR3 has 14 residues. The CDR3 reads CASSYMGPVDGYTF. CDR3 in DNA: TGTGCCAGCAGTTACATGGGGCCAGTCGATGGCTACACCTTC.

This chain joins TRBV5-1 and TRBJ2-7; D is perhaps TRBD2 (5 bases). V was clipped by 4 bases and J by 3 bases, with 11 bases between them. This CDR3 is 13 amino acids long. Germline values: CDR1 SGHRS, CDR2 YFSETQ. The CDR3 DNA follows: TGCGCCAGCAGCCCCGGACGGGACTACGAGCAGTACTTC. This gives the protein CASSPGRDYEQYF.

The chain recombines TRBV4-1 with TRBJ2-7, with TRBD2 matching 13 bases. After removal of 3 bases from V and 4 bases from J, the junction contained 6 bases not matched to a gene. Germline CDR1 MGHRA, CDR2 YSYEKL. The CDR3 is 16 residues long. CDR3 protein: CASSHPTSGGKYEQYF. In DNA, the CDR3 is TGCGCCAGCAGCCATCCGACTAGCGGGGGGAAATACGAGCAGTACTTC.

The CDR3 here is CASSIRSGQGWRETQYF. CDR3 sequence (DNA): TGTGCCAGTAGTATCCGGTCGGGACAGGGGTGGAGGGAGACCCAGTACTTC. The chain uses TRBV19 and TRBJ2-5, with 10 bases identical to TRBD1. The germline V gene has CDR1 LNHDA and CDR2 SQIVND (reference sequence). This CDR3 is 17 amino acids long. After removal of 3 bases from V and 5 bases from J, the junction contained 12 bases not matched to a gene.

The chain combines TRBV19 with TRBJ1-5; D gene ambiguous. V lost 1 base and J lost 3, with 4 bases in between. Germline V gene data show CDR1 as LNHDA and CDR2 as SQIVND (reference sequence). This CDR3 region has 13 residues. CDR3 loop: CASSIAFNQPQHF. DNA for the CDR3: TGTGCCAGTAGTATAGCTTTCAATCAGCCCCAGCATTTT.

The chain employs TRBV10-3 and TRBJ2-5; D might be TRBD1 (5 bases). The V end lost 3 bases, the J end lost 2 bases, and 7 bases lay between the germline ends. The CDR3 runs 13 residues. From germline, CDR1 is ENHRY and CDR2 SYGVKD. For the CDR3, the DNA is TGTGCCATCAGTGACAGACAGCAAGAGACCCAGTACTTC. This gives the protein CAISDRQQETQYF.

This chain links TRBV19 with TRBJ1-5; D is undetermined. The CDR3 sequence is 16 residues long. In germline, CDR1 is LNHDA, CDR2 SQIVND (reference sequence). The ends were cut back, 6 bases at V and 0 bases at J, with 15 bases in the middle. The CDR3 here is CASSEAVAYSNQPQHF. The CDR3 region has the DNA TGTGCCAGTAGCGAGGCAGTAGCCTATAGCAATCAGCCCCAGCATTTT. The entire variable domain, with the rest obtained from reference TRBV19 and TRBJ1-5, is as follows: DGGITQSPKYLFRKEGQNVTLSCEQNLNHDAMYWYRQDPGQGLRLIYYSQIVNDFQKGDIAEGYSVSREKKESFPLTVTSAQKNPTAFYLCASSEAVAYSNQPQHFGDGTRLSIL.

J is TRBJ2-5 and V is TRBV9, with unresolved D. In germline, CDR1 is SGDLS, CDR2 YYNGEE. The CDR3 is 14 residues long. Trimming stripped 0 bases from V and 2 bases from J, with 8 bases between. The CDR3 region has the DNA TGTGCCAGCAGCGTAGGACACGTTCAAGAGACCCAGTACTTC. This encodes CASSVGHVQETQYF.

This chain links TRBV2 with TRBJ2-3, with TRBD1 matching 9 bases. This CDR3 has 14 residues. The germline V gene encodes CDR1 SNHLY and CDR2 FYNNEI. The J segment lost 4 bases and the V segment lost 3 bases, leaving 2 bases of the junction unmatched. CDR3 nucleotides: TGTGCCAGCAGTGACCGACAGGGGGCAGATACGCAGTATTTT. Encoded protein: CASSDRQGADTQYF. The variable domain in full, completed from reference TRBV2 and TRBJ2-3, reads EPEVTQTPSHQVTQMGQEVILRCVPISNHLYFYWYRQILGQKVEFLVSFYNNEISEKSEIFDDQFSVERPDGSNFTLKIRSTKLEDSAMYFCASSDRQGADTQYFGPGTRLTVL.